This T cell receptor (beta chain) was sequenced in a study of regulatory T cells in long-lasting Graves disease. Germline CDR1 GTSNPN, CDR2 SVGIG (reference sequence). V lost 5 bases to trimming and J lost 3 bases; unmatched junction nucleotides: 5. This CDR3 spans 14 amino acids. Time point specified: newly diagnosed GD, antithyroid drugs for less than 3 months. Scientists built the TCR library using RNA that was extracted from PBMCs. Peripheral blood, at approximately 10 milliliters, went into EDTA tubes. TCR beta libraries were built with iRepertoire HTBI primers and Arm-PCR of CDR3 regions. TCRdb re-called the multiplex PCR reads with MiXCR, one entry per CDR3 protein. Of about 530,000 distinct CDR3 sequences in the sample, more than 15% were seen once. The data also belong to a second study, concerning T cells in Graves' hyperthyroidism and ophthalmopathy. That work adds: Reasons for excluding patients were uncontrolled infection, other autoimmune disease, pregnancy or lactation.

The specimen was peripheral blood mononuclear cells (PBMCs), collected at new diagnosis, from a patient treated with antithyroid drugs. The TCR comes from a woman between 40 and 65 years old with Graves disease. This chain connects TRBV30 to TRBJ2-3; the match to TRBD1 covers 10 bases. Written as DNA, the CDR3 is TGTGCCTGGGGGGCGGGACAGGGGACAGATACGCAGTATTTT. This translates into CAWGAGQGTDTQYF.